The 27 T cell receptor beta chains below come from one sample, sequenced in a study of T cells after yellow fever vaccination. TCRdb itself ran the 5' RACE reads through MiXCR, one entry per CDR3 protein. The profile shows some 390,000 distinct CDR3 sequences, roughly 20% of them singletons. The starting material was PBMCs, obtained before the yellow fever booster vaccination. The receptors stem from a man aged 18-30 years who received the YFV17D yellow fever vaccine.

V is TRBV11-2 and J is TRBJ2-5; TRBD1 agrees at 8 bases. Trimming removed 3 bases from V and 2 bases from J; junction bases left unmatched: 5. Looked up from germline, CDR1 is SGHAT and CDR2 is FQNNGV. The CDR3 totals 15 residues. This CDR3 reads CASSLGTGYQETQYF. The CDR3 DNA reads TGTGCCAGCAGCTTGGGGACAGGTTATCAAGAGACCCAGTACTTC.

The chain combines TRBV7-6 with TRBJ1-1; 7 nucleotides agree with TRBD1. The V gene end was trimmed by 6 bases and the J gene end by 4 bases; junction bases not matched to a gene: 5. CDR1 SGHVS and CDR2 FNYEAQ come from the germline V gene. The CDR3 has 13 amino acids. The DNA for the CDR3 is TGTGCCAGCAGTAGGGGGCCGGGCACTGAAGCTTTCTTT. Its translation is CASSRGPGTEAFF.

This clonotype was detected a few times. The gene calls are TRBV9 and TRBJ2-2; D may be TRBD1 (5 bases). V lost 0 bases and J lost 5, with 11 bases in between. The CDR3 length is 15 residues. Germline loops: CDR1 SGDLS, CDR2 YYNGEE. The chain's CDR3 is CASSVGAGKTGELFF. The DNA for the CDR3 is TGTGCCAGCAGCGTAGGTGCAGGGAAAACCGGGGAGCTGTTTTTT.

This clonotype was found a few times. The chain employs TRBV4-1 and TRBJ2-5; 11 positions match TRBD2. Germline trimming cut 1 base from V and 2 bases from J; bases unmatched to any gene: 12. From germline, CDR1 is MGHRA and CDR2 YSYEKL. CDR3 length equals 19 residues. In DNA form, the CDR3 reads TGCGCCAGCAGCCAAGTCCCGCCCGGGACTAGCGGACGGCAAGAGACCCAGTACTTC. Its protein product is CASSQVPPGTSGRQETQYF.

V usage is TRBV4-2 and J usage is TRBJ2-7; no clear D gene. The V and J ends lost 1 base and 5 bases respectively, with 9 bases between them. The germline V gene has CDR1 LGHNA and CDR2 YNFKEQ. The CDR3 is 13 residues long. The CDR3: CASSQGPNHEQYV. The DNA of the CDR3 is TGTGCCAGCAGCCAAGGGCCAAATCACGAGCAGTACGTC.

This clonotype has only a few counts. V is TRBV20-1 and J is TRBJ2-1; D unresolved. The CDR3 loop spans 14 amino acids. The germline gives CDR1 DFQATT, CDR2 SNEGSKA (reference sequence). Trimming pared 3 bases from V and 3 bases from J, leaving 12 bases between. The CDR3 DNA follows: TGCAGTGCTAGCCGGTGGTCTGGCTACAATGAGCAGTTCTTC. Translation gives CSASRWSGYNEQFF.

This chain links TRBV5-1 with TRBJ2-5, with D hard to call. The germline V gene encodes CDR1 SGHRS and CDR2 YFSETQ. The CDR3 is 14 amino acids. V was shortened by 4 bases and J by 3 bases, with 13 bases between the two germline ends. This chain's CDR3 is CASSPGRTEETQYF. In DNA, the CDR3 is TGCGCCAGCAGCCCCGGACGGACCGAAGAGACCCAGTACTTC.

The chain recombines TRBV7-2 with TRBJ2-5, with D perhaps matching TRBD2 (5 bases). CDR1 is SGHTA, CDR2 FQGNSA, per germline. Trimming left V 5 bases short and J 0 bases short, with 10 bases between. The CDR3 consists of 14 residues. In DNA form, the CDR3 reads TGTGCCAGCAGCCGGGAACGGTACCAAGAGACCCAGTACTTC. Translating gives CASSRERYQETQYF.

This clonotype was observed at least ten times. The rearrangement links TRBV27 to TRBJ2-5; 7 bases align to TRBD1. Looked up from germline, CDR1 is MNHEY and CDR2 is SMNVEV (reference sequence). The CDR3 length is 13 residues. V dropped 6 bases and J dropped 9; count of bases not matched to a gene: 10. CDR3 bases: TGTGCCAGCAGGCAGACAGGGAGCAGGGCCCAGTACTTC. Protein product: CASRQTGSRAQYF.

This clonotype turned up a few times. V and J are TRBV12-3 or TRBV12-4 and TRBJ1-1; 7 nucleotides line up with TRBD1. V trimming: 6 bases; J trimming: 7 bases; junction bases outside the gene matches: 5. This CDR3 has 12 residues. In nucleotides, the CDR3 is TGTGCCAGCAGCCAGGGGGGGAGTGAAGCTTTCTTT. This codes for CASSQGGSEAFF.

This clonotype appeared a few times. CDR3 region: CASSRELGEAQYF. CDR3 nucleotide sequence: TGCGCCAGCAGCCGGGAGCTGGGGGAGGCCCAGTACTTC. The chain carries TRBV4-3 and TRBJ2-5; weak D call: TRBD2 (6 bases). The germline V gene has CDR1 LGHNA and CDR2 YSLEER. The CDR3 consists of 13 residues. Trimming took off 4 bases at V and 9 bases at J, with 15 bases between the two ends.

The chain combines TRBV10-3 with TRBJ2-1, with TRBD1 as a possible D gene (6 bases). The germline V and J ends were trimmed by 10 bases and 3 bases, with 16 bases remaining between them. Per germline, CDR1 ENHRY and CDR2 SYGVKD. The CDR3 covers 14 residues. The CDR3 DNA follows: TGTGCCACCCAAACAGGGACAAGCTACAATGAGCAGTTCTTC. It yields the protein CATQTGTSYNEQFF.

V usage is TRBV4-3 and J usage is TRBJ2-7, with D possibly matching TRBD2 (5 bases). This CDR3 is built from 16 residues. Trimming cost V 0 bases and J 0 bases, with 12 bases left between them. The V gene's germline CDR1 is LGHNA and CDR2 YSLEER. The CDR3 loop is CASSQDWSGSSYEQYF. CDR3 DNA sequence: TGCGCCAGCAGCCAAGATTGGAGCGGAAGCTCCTACGAGCAGTACTTC.

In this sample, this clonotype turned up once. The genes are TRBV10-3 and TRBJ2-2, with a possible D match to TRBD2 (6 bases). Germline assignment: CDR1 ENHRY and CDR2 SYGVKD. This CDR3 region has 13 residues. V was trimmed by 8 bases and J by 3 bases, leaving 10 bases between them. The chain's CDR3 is CAIGGYDTGELFF. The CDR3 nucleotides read TGTGCCATCGGGGGGTACGACACCGGGGAGCTGTTTTTT.

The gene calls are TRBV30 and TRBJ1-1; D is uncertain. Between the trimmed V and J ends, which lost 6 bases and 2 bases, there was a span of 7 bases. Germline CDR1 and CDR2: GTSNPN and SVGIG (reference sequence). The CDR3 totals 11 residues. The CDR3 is CACTVNTEAFF. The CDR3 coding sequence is TGTGCCTGTACAGTCAACACTGAAGCTTTCTTT.

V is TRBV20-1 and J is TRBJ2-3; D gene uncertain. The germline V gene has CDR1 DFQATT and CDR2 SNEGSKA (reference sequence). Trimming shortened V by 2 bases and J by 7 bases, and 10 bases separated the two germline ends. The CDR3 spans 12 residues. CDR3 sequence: CSARKGTYTQYF. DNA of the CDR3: TGCAGTGCTAGAAAGGGAACGTATACGCAGTATTTT.

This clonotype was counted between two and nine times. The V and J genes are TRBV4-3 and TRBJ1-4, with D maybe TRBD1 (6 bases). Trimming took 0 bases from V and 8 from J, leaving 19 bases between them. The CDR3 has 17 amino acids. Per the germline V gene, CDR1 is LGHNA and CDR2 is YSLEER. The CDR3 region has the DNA TGCGCCAGCAGCCAAGAAGGGGGGGTGCTTATTATGGAAAAACTGTTTTTT. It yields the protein CASSQEGGVLIMEKLFF.

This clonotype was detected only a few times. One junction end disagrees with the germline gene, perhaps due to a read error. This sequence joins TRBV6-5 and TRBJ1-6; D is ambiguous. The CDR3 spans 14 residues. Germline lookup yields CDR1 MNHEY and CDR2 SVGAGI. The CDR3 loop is CASRYETALGPLHF. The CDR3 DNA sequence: TGTGCCAGCCGTTACGAGACGGCCTTAGGACCCCTCCACTTT.

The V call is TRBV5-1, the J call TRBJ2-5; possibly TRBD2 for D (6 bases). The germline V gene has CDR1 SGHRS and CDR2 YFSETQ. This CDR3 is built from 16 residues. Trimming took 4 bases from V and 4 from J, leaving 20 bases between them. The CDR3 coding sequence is TGCGCCAGCAGCCCATTCGGGGGATGGGGAGGAGAGACCCAGTACTTC. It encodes CASSPFGGWGGETQYF.

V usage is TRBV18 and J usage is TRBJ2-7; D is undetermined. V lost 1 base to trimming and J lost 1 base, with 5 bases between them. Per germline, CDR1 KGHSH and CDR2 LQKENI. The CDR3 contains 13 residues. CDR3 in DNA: TGTGCCAGCTCACCACGCAGTTCCTACGAGCAGTACTTC. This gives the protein CASSPRSSYEQYF.

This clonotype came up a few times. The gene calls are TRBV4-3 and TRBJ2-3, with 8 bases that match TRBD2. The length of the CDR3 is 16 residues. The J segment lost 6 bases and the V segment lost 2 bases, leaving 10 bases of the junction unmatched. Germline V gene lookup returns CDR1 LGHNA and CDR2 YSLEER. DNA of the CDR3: TGCGCCAGCAGCCAAACCCGAGCGGGGGACCGGGATACGCAGTATTTT. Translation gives CASSQTRAGDRDTQYF.

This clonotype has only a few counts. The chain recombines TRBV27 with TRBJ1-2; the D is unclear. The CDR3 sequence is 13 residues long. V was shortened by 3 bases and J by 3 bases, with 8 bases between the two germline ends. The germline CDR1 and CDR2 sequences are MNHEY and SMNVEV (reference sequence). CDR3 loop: CASSFGVDYGYTF. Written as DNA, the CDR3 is TGTGCCAGCAGTTTTGGGGTGGACTATGGCTACACCTTC.

CDR3 coding DNA: TGTGCCAGCTCACTTGGACAGGGGGGATCCTCTGGGGCCAACGTCCTGACTTTC. Its translation is CASSLGQGGSSGANVLTF. The chain recombines TRBV18 with TRBJ2-6; 10 nucleotides align to TRBD1. With 4 bases clipped from V and 0 bases from J, the junction kept 6 bases outside the gene matches. Per the germline V gene, CDR1 is KGHSH and CDR2 is LQKENI. The CDR3 covers 18 residues.

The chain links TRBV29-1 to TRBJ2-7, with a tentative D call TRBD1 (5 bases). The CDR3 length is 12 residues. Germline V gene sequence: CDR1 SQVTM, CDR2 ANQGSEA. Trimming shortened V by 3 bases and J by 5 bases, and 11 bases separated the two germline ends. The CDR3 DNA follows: TGCAGCGTTGACGGGCAGGGCGACGAGCAGTACTTC. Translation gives CSVDGQGDEQYF.

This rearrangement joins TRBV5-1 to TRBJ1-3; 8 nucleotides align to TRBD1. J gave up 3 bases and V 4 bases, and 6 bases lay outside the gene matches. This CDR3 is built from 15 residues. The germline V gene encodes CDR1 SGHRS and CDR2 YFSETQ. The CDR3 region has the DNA TGCGCCAGCAGCACCGACAGGGGATATGGAAACACCATATATTTT. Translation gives CASSTDRGYGNTIYF.

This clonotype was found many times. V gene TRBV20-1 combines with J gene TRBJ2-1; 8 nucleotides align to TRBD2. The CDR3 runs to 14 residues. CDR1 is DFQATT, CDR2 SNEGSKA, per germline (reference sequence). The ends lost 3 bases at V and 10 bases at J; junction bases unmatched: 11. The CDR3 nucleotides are TGCAGTGCTAGTATTGGTAGCGGGGTCACCGAGCAGTTCTTC. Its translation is CSASIGSGVTEQFF.

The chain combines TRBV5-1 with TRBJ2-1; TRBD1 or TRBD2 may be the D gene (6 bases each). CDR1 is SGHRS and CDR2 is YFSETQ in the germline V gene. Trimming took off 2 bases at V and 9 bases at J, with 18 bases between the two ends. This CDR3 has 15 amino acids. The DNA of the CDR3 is TGCGCCAGCAGCTTACGACTGGGGGCCGGGGGTGAGCAGTTCTTC. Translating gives CASSLRLGAGGEQFF.